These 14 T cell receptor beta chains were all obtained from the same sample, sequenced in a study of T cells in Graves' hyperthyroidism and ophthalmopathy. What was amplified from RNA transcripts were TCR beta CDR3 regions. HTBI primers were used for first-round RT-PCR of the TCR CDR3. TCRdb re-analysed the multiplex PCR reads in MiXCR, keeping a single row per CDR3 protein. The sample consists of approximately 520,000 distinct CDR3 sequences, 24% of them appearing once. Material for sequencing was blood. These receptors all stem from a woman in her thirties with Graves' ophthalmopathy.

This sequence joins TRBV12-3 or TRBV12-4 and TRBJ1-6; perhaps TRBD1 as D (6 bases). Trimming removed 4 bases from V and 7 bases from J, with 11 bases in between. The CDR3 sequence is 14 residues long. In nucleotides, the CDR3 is TGTGCCAGCAGTTCAGGGGAACCCAATTCACCCCTCCACTTT. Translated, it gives CASSSGEPNSPLHF.

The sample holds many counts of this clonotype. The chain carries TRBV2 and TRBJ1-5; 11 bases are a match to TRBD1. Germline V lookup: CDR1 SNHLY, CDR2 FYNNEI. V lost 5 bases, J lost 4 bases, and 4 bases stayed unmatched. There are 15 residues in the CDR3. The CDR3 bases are TGTGCCAGCAGTCGGGGACAGGGGGAGAATCAGCCCCAGCATTTT. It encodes CASSRGQGENQPQHF.

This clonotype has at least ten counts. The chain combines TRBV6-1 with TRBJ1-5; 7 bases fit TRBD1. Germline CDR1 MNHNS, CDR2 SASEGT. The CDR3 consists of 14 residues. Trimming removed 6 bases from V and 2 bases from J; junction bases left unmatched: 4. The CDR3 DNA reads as TGTGCCAGCAGACAGGGGTTGGGCAATCAGCCCCAGCATTTT. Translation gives CASRQGLGNQPQHF.

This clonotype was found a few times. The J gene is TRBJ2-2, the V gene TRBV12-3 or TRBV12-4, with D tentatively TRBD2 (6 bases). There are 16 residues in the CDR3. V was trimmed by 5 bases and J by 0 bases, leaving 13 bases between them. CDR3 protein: CASSPPGGPNTGELFF. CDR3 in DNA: TGTGCCAGCAGTCCCCCCGGAGGGCCGAACACCGGGGAGCTGTTTTTT.

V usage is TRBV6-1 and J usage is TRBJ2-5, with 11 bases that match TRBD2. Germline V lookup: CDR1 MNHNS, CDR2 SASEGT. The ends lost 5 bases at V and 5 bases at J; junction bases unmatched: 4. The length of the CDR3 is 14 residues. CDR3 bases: TGTGCCAGCAGTCCGACTAGCGGGGTGGAGACCCAGTACTTC. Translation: CASSPTSGVETQYF.

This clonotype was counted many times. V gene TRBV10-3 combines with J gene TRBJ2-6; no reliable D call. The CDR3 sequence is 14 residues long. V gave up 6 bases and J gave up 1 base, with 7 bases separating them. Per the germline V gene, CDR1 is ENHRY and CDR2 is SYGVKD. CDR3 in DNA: TGTGCCATCAGGGAAGCATCTGGGGCCAACGTCCTGACTTTC. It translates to CAIREASGANVLTF.

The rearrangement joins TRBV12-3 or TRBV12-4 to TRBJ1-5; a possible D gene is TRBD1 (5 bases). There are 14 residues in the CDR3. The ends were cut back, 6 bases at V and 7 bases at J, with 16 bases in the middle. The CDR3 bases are TGTGCCAGCAGCCTCGGGACGCGGCTCCAGCCCCAGCATTTT. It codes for CASSLGTRLQPQHF.

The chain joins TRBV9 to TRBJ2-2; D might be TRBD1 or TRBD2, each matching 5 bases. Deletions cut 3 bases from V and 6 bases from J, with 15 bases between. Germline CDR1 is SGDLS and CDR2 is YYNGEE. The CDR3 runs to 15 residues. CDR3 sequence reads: CASSGDQLMSGELFF. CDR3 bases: TGTGCCAGCAGCGGGGACCAGTTAATGTCCGGGGAGCTGTTTTTT. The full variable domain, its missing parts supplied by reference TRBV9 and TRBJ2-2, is DSGVTQTPKHLITATGQRVTLRCSPRSGDLSVYWYQQSLDQGLQFLIQYYNGEERAKGNILERFSAQQFPDLHSELNLSSLELGDSALYFCASSGDQLMSGELFFGEGSRLTVL.

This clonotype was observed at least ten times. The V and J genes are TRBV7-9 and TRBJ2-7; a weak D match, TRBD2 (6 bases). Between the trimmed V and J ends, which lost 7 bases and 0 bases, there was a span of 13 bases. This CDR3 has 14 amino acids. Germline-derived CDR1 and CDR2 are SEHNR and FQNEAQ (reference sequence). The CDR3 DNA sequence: TGTGCCAGCACCCCCGGAGGGCTCTCCTACGAGCAGTACTTC. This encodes CASTPGGLSYEQYF.

This CDR3 is CASSSEGPPNTEAFF. CDR3 coding DNA: TGCGCCAGCAGCTCTGAAGGCCCTCCGAACACTGAAGCTTTCTTT. V is TRBV5-1 and J is TRBJ1-1; D call uncertain. Trimming left V 3 bases short and J 1 base short, with 13 bases between. This CDR3 comprises 15 residues. Per the germline V gene, CDR1 is SGHRS and CDR2 is YFSETQ.

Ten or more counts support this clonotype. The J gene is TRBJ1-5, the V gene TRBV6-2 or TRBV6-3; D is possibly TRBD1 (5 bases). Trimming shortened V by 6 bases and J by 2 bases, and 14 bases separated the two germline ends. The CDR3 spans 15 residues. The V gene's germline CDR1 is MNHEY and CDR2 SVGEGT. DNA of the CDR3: TGTGCCAGCAGGGGTTGGGGCTCGGGCAATCAGCCCCAGCATTTT. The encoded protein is CASRGWGSGNQPQHF.

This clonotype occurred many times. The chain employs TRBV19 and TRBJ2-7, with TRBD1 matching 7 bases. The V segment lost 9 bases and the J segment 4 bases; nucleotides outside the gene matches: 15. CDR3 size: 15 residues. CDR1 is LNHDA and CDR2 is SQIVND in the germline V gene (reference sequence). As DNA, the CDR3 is TGTGCCAGCTCACAACCGGGACAGCGCCCTTACGAGCAGTACTTC. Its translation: CASSQPGQRPYEQYF.

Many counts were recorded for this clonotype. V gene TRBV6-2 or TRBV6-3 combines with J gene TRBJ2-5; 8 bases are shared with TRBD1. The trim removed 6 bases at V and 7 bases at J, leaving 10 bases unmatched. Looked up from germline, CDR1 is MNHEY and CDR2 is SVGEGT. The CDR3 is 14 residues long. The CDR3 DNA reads TGTGCCAGCAGGACGACAGGGGATCAGGGGACCCAGTACTTC. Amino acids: CASRTTGDQGTQYF.

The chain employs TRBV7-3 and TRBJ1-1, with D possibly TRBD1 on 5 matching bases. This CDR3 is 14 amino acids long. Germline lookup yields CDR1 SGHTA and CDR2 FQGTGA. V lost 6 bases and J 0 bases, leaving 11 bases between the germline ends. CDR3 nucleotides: TGTGCCAGCAGGGGGGAAGATCTGAACACTGAAGCTTTCTTT. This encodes CASRGEDLNTEAFF.